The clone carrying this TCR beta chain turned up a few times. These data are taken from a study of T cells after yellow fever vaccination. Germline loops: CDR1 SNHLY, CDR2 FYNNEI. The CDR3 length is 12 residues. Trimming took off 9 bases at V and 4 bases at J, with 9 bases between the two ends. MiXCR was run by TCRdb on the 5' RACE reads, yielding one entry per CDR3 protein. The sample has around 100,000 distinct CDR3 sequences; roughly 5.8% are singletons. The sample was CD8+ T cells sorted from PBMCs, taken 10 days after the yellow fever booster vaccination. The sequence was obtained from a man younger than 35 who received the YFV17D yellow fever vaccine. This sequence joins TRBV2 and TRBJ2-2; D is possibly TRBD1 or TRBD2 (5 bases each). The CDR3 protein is CARSGTTGELFF. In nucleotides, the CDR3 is TGTGCCAGGTCAGGGACCACCGGGGAGCTGTTTTTT.